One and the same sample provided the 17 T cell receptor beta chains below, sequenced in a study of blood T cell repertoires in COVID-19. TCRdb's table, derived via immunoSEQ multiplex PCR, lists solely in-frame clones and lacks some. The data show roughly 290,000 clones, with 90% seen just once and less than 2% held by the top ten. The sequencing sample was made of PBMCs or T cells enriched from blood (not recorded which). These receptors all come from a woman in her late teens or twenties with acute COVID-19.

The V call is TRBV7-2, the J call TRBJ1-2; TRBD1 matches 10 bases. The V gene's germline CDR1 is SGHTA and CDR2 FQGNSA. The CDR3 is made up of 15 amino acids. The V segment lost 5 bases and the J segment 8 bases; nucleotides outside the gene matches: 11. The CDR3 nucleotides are TGTGCCAGCAGCCCTAGGGTGGACAGGGGGACAGGCTACACCTTC. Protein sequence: CASSPRVDRGTGYTF.

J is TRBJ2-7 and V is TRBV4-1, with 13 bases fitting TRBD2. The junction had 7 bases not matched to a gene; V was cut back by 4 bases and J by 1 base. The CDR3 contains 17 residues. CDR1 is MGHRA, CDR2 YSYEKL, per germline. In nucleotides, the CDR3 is TGCGCCAGCAGCCCCTTTTGGACTAGCGGGAGTTCCTACGAGCAGTACTTC. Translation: CASSPFWTSGSSYEQYF.

CDR3 nucleotide sequence: TGTGCCAGCAGCTTATTCTACAGGGAAAGCAATCAGCCCCAGCATTTT. The encoded protein is CASSLFYRESNQPQHF. This chain links TRBV7-8 with TRBJ1-5; maybe TRBD1 (6 bases). The germline V gene has CDR1 SGHVS and CDR2 FQNEAQ. The CDR3 contains 16 residues. V was cut by 2 bases and J by 1 base, with 12 bases left in between.

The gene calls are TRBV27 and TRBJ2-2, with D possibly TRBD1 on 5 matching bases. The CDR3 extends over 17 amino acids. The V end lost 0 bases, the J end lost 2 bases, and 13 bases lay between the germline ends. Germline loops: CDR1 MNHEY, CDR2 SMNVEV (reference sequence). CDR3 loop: CASSLSIQAVNTGELFF. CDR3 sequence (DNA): TGTGCCAGCAGTTTATCGATACAGGCGGTTAACACCGGGGAGCTGTTTTTT.

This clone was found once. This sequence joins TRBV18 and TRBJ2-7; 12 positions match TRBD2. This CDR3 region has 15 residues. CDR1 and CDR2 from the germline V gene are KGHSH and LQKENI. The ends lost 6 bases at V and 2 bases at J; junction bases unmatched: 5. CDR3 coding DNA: TGTGCCAGCTCGCTCGGACTAGCGGGAACCTACGAGCAGTACTTC. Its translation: CASSLGLAGTYEQYF.

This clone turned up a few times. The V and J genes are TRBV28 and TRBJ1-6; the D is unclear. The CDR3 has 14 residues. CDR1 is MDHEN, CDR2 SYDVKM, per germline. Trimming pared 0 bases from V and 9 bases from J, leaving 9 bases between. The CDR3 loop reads CASSLWAQFSPLHF. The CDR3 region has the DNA TGTGCCAGCAGTTTATGGGCCCAGTTTTCACCCCTCCACTTT.

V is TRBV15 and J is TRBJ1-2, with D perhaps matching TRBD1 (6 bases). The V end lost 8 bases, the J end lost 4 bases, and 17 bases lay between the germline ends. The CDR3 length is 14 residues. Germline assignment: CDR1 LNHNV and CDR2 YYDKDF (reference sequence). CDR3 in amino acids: CATRGRGSVYGYTF. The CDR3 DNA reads TGTGCCACCCGGGGCAGGGGTTCTGTCTATGGCTACACCTTC.

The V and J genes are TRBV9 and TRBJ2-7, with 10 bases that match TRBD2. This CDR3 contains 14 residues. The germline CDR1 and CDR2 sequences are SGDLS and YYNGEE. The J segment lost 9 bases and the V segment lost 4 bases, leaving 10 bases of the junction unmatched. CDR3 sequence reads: CASSPLASGRPQYF. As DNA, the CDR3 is TGTGCCAGCAGCCCCCTTGCTAGCGGGAGACCGCAGTACTTC.

CDR3 nucleotides: TGTGCCAGCAGCGGGAATTCACCCCTCCACTTT. This encodes CASSGNSPLHF. The V and J genes are TRBV28 and TRBJ1-6; no firm D call. V lost 6 bases to trimming and J lost 7 bases, with 4 bases between them. This CDR3 has 11 residues. Germline-derived CDR1 and CDR2 are MDHEN and SYDVKM.

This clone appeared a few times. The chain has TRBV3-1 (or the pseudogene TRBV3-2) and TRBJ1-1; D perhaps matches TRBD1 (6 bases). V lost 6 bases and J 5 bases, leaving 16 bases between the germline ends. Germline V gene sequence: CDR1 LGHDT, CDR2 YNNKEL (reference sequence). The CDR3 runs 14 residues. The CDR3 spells CASRLTGSSTEAFF. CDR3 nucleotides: TGTGCCAGCAGACTGACAGGTTCTTCGACTGAAGCTTTCTTT.

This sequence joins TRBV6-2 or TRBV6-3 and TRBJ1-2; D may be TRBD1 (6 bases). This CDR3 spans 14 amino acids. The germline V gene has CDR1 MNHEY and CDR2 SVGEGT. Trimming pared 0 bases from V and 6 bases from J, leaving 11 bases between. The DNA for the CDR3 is TGTGCCAGCAGTTACTCCGGCAGGGGAGATGGCTACACCTTC. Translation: CASSYSGRGDGYTF.

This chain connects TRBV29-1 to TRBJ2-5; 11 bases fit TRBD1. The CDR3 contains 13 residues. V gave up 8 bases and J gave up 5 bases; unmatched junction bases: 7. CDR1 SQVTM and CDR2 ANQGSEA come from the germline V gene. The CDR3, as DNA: TGCAGCTTCGGACAGGGGGCAGGGGAGACCCAGTACTTC. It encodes CSFGQGAGETQYF.

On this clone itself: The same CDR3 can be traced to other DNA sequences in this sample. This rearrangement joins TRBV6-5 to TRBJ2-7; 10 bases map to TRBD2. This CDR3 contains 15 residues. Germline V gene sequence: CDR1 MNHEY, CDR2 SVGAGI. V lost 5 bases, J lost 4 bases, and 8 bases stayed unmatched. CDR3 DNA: TGTGCCAGCAGTCCTAGCGGGAGTGGTAGGTACGAGCAGTACTTC. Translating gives CASSPSGSGRYEQYF.

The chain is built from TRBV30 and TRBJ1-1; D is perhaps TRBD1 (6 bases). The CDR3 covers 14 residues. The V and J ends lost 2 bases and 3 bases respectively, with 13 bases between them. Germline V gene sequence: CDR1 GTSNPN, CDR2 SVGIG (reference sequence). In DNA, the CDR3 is TGTGCCTGGAGTTTTACAGGGTTCCACACTGAAGCTTTCTTT. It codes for CAWSFTGFHTEAFF. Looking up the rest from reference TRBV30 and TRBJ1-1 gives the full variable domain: SQTIHQWPATLVQPVGSPLSLECTVEGTSNPNLYWYRQAAGRGLQLLFYSVGIGQISSEVPQNLSASRPQDRQFILSSKKLLLSDSGFYLCAWSFTGFHTEAFFGQGTRLTVV.

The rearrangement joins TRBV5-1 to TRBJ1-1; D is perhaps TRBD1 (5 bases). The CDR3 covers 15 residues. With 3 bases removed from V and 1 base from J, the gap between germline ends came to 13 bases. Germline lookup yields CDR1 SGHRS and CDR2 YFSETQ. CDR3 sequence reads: CASSWAGGENTEAFF. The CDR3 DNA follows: TGCGCCAGCAGCTGGGCCGGGGGGGAGAACACTGAAGCTTTCTTT.

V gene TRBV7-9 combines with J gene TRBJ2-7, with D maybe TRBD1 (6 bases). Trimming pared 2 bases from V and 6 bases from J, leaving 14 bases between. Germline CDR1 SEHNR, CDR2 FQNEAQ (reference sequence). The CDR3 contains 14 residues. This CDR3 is CASSLRQAFVEQYF. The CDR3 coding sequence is TGTGCCAGCAGCTTAAGACAGGCCTTTGTCGAGCAGTACTTC.

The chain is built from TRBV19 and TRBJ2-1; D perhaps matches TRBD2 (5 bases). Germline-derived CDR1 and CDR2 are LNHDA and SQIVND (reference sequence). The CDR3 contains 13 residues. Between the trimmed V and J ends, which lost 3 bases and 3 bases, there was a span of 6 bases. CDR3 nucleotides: TGTGCCAGTAGTATGCGGGTCTACAATGAGCAGTTCTTC. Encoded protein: CASSMRVYNEQFF.